This T cell receptor beta chain is drawn from a study of blood T cells in healthy people across ages. General study findings and limits: When set beside aged donors, long-lived donors presented more naive CD4+ cells and higher diversity.

About this clonotype: Its antigen remains unidentified.

Sample-barcoded 5' priming and a J-beta primer mix drove a second PCR of about 6 to 12 cycles. In TCRdb, the 5' RACE reads were re-called with MiXCR into one record per CDR3 protein. The sample contains 750,000 to 950,000 distinct CDR3 sequences, roughly 28% of which appear only once. Losses at the gene ends were 3 bases for V and 4 bases for J; bases not matched to a gene: 8. Germline CDR1 is MDHEN and CDR2 is SYDVKM. The CDR3 extends over 17 amino acids. These records were also assigned to another study, of T cells of mothers and their children. That source notes: No clone of persistent microchimeric T cells was detected.

The chain employs TRBV28 and TRBJ2-7; 14 bases agree with TRBD2. The sequence was obtained from a woman aged 40 to 50 in good health. Sequencing used blood. The CDR3 DNA follows: TGTGCCAGCAGTTTCTTCCCCGGACTAGCGGGAGGTTACGAGCAGTACTTC. Encoded protein: CASSFFPGLAGGYEQYF.